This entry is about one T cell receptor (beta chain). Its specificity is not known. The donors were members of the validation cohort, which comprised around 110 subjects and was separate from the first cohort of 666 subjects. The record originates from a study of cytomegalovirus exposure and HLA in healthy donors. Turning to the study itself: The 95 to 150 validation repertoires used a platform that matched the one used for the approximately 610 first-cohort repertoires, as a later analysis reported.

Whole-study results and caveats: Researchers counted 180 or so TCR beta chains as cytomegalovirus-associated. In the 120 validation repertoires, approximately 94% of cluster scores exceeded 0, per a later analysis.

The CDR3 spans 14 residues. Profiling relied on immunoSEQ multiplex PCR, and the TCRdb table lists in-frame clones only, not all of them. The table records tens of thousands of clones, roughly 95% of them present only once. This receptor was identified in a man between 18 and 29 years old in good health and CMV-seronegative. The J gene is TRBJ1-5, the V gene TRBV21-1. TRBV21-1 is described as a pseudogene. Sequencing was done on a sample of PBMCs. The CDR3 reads CASSKGAAGQPQHF. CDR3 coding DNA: TGTGCCAGCAGCAAAGGGGCAGCGGGGCAGCCCCAGCATTTT.